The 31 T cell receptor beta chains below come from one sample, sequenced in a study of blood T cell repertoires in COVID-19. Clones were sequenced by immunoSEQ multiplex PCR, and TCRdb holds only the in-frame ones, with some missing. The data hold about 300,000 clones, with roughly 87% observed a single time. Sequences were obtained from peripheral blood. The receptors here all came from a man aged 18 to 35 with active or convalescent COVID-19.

DNA of the CDR3: TGTGCCAGTAGTATTTCCCTCGGGAACACTGAAGCTTTCTTT. Its translation is CASSISLGNTEAFF. The V and J genes are TRBV19 and TRBJ1-1, with D unresolved. The ends were cut back, 3 bases at V and 1 base at J, with 9 bases in the middle. Germline lookup yields CDR1 LNHDA and CDR2 SQIVND (reference sequence). This CDR3 spans 14 amino acids.

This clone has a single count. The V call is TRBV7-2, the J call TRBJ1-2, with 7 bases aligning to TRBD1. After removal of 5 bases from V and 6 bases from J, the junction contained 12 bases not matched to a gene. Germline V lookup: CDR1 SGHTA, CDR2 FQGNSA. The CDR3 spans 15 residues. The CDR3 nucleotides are TGTGCCAGCAGCGTACAGGGGTCTGGTATGGATGGCTACACCTTC. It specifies CASSVQGSGMDGYTF. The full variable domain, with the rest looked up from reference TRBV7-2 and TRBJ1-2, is GAGVSQSPSNKVTEKGKDVELRCDPISGHTALYWYRQSLGQGLEFLIYFQGNSAPDKSGLPSDRFSAERTGGSVSTLTIQRTQQEDSAVYLCASSVQGSGMDGYTFGSGTRLTVV.

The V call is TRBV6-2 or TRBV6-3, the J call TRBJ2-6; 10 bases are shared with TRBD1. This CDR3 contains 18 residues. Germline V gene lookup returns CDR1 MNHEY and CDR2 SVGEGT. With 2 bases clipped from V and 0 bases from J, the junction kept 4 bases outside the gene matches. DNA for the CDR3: TGTGCCAGCAGTTACCCGGACAGGGGGGACTCTGGGGCCAACGTCCTGACTTTC. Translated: CASSYPDRGDSGANVLTF.

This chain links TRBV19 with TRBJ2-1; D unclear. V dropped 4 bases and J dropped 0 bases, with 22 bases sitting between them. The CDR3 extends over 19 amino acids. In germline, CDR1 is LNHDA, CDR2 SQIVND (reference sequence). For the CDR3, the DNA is TGTGCCAGTAGTACCGAATCTGTGAACCTGTTGAGCTCCTACAATGAGCAGTTCTTC. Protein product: CASSTESVNLLSSYNEQFF.

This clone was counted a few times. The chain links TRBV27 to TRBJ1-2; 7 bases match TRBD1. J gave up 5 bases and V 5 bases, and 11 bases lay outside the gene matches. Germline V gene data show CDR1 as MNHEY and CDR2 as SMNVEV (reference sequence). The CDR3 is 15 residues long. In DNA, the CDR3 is TGTGCCAGCAGTCCGCGGACAGGCGTTTATTATGGCTACACCTTC. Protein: CASSPRTGVYYGYTF.

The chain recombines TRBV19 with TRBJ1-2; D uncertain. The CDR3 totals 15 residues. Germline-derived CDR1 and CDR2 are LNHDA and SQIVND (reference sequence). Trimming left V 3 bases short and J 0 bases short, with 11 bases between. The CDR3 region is CASSIPQVANYGYTF. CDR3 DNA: TGTGCCAGTAGTATCCCCCAGGTCGCTAACTATGGCTACACCTTC. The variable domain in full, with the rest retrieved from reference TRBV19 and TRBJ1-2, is DGGITQSPKYLFRKEGQNVTLSCEQNLNHDAMYWYRQDPGQGLRLIYYSQIVNDFQKGDIAEGYSVSREKKESFPLTVTSAQKNPTAFYLCASSIPQVANYGYTFGSGTRLTVV.

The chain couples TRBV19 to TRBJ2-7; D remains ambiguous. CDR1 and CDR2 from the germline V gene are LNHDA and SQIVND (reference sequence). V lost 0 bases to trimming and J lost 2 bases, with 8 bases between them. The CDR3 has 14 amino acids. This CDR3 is CASSIDGDTYEQYF. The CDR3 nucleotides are TGTGCCAGTAGTATAGACGGTGACACCTACGAGCAGTACTTC.

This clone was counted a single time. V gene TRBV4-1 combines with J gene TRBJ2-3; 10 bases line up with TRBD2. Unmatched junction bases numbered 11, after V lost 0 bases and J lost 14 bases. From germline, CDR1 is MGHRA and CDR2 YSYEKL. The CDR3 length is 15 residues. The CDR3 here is CASSQELIKREGRYF. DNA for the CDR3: TGCGCCAGCAGCCAAGAGTTAATTAAGCGGGAGGGAAGGTATTTT.

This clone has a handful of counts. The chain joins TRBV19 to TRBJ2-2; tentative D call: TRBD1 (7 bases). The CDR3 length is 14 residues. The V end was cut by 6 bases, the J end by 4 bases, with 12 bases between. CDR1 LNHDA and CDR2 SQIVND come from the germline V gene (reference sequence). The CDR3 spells CASRRDSFTGELFF. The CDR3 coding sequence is TGTGCCAGTAGGCGGGACAGTTTCACCGGGGAGCTGTTTTTT.

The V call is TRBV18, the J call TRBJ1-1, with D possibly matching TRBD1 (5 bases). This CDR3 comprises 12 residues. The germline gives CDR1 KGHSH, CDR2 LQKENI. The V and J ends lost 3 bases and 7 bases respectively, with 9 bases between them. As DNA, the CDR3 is TGTGCCAGCTCACCCCTCGGGGGTGAAGCTTTCTTT. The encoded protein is CASSPLGGEAFF.

The CDR3 DNA is TGCGCCAGCACCAAGAAGACACCAAACGAAGCTTTCTTT. Its protein is CASTKKTPNEAFF. The rearrangement links TRBV10-2 to TRBJ1-1; D call uncertain. V lost 7 bases, J lost 8 bases, and 17 bases lay in between. Per the germline V gene, CDR1 is WSHSY and CDR2 is SAAADI. There are 13 residues in the CDR3.

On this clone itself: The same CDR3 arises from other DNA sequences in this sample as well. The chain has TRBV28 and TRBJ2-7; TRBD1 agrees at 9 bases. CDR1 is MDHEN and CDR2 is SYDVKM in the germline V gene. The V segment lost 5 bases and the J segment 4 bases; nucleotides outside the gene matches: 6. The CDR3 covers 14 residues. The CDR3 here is CASSPGTGLYEQYF. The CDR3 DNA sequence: TGTGCCAGCAGTCCCGGGACAGGGCTTTACGAGCAGTACTTC.

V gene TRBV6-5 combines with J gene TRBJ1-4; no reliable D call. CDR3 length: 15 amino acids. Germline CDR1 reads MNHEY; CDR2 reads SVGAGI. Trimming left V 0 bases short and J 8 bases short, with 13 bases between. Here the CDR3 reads CASSYSRGLGEKLFF. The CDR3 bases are TGTGCCAGCAGTTACTCGCGGGGATTGGGGGAAAAACTGTTTTTT.

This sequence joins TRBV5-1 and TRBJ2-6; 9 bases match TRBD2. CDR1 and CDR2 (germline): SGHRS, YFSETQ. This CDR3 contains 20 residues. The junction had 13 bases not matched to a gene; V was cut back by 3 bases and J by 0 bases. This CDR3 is CASSSGPRTSVRSGANVLTF. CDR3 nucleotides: TGCGCCAGCAGCTCGGGACCTCGGACTAGCGTCCGCTCTGGGGCCAACGTCCTGACTTTC.

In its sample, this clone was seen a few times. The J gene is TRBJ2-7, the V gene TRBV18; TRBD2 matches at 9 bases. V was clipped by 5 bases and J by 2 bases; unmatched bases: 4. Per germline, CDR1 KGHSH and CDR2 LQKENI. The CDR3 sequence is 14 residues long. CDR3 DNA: TGTGCCAGCTCAGACCCTAGCGGGGCCTACGAGCAGTACTTC. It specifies CASSDPSGAYEQYF.

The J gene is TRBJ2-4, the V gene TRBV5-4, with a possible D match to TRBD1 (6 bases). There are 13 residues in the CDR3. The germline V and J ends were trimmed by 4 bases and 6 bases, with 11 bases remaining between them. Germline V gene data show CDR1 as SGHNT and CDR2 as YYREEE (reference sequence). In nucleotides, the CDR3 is TGTGCCAGCAGCATAGACAGGTTAAACATTCAGTACTTC. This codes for CASSIDRLNIQYF.

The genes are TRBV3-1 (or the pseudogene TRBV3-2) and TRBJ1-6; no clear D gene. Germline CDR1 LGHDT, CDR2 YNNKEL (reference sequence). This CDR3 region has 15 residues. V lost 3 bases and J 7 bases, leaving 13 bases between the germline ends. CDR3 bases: TGTGCCAGCAGCCATTTCCCGTCGGTGAATTCACCCCTCCACTTT. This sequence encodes CASSHFPSVNSPLHF.

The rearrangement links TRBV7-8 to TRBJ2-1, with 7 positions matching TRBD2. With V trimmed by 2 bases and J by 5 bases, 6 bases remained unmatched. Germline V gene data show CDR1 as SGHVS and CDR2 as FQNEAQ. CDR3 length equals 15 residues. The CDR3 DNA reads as TGTGCCAGCAGCTTAAGAGCGGGGCAAAACAATGAGCAGTTCTTC. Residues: CASSLRAGQNNEQFF.

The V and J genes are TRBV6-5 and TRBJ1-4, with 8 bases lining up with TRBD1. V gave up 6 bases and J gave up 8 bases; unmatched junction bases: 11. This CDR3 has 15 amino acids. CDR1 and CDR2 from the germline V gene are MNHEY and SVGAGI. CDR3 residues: CASSPAGGSGEKLFF. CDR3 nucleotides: TGTGCCAGCAGCCCCGCAGGGGGCTCGGGAGAAAAACTGTTTTTT.

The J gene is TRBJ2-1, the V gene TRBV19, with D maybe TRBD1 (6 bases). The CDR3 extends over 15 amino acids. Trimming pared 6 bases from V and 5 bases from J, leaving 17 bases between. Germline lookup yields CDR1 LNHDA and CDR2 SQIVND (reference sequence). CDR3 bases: TGTGCCAGTAGGCCAGGGGCCCAGAACCACAATGAGCAGTTCTTC. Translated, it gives CASRPGAQNHNEQFF. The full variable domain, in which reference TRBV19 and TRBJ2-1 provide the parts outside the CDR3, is DGGITQSPKYLFRKEGQNVTLSCEQNLNHDAMYWYRQDPGQGLRLIYYSQIVNDFQKGDIAEGYSVSREKKESFPLTVTSAQKNPTAFYLCASRPGAQNHNEQFFGPGTRLTVL.

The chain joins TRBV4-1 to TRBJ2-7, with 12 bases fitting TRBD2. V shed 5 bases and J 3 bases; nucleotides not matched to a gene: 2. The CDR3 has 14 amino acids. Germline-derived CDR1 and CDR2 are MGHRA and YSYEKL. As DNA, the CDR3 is TGCGCCAGCAGCGGACTAGCGGGGAACTACGAGCAGTACTTC. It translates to CASSGLAGNYEQYF.

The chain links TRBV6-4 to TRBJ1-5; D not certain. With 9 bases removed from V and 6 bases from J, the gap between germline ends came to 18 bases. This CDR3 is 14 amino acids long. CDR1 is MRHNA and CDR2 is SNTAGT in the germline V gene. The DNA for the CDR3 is TGTGCCAGTGCAGGACTACAGCCCCGTCAGCCCCAGCATTTT. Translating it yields CASAGLQPRQPQHF.

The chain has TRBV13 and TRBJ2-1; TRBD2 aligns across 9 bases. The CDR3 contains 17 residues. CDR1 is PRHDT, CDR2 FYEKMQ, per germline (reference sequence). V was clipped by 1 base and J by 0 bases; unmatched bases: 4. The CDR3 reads CASSLVGSGGSYNEQFF. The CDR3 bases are TGTGCCAGCAGCTTAGTAGGTAGCGGGGGCTCCTACAATGAGCAGTTCTTC.

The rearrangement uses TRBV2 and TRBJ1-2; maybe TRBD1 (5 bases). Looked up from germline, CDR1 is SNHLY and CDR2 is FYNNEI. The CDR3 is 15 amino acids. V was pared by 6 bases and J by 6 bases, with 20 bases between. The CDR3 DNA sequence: TGTGCCAGCAGCCCCTATGGCGTGGGGGGAAATGGCTACACCTTC. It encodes CASSPYGVGGNGYTF.

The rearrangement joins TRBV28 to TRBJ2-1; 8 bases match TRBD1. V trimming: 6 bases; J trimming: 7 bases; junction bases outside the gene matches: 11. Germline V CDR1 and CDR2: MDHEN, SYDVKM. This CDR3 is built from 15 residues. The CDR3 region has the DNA TGTGCCAGCAGACCGGGACAGGCGGCCGGGAATGAGCAGTTCTTC. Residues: CASRPGQAAGNEQFF.

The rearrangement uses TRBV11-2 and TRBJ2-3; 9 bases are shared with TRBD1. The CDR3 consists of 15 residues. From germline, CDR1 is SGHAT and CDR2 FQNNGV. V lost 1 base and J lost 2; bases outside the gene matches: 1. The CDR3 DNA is TGTGCCAGCAGCTTAGGGACAGGGGACACAGATACGCAGTATTTT. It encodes CASSLGTGDTDTQYF.

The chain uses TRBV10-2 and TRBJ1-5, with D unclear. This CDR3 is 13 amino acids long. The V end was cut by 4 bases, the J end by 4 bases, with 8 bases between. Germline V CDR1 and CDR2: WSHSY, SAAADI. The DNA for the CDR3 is TGCGCCAGCAGTGTCTACGGGAATCAGCCCCAGCATTTT. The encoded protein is CASSVYGNQPQHF.

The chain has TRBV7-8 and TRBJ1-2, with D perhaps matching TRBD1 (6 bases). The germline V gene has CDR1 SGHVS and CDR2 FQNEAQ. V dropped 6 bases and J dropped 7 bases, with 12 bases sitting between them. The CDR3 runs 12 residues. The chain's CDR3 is CASRGGGSGYTF. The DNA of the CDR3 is TGTGCCAGCAGGGGAGGGGGGTCTGGCTACACCTTC.

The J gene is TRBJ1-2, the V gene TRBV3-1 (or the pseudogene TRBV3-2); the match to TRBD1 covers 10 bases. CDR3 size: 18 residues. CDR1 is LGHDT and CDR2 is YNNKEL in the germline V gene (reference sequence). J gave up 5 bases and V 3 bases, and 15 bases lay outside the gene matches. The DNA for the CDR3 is TGTGCCAGCAGCCACCACGCCCCCGGGACAGGGGTTGGGTATGGCTACACCTTC. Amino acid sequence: CASSHHAPGTGVGYGYTF.

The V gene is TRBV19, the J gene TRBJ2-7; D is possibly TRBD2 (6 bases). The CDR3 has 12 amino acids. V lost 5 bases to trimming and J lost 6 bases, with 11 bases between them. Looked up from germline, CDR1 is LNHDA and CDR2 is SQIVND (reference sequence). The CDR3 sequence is CASSYGGSEQYF. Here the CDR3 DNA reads TGTGCCAGTAGTTATGGAGGGAGCGAGCAGTACTTC.

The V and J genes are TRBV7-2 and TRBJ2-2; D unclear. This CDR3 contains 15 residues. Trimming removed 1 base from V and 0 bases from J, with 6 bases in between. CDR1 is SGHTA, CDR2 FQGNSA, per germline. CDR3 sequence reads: CASSLEPTNTGELFF. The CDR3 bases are TGTGCCAGCAGCTTAGAGCCGACGAACACCGGGGAGCTGTTTTTT. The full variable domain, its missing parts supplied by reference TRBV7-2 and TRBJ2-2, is GAGVSQSPSNKVTEKGKDVELRCDPISGHTALYWYRQSLGQGLEFLIYFQGNSAPDKSGLPSDRFSAERTGGSVSTLTIQRTQQEDSAVYLCASSLEPTNTGELFFGEGSRLTVL.